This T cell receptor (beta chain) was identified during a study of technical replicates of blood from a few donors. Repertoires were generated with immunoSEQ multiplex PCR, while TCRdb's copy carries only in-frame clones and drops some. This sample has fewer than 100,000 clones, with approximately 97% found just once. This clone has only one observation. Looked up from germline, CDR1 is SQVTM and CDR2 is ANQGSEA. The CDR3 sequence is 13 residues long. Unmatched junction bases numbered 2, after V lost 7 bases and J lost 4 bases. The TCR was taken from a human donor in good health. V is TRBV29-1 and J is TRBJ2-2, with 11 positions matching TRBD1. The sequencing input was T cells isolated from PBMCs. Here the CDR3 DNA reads TGCAGCGCTGGGACAGGGGGCACCGGGGAGCTGTTTTTT. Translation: CSAGTGGTGELFF.